This T cell receptor (beta chain) was recorded in a study of cytomegalovirus exposure and HLA in healthy donors. CDR1 WSHSY and CDR2 SAAADI come from the germline V gene. Losses at the gene ends were 5 bases for V and 6 bases for J; bases not matched to a gene: 4. The length of the CDR3 is 13 residues. The study, taken as a whole, reports: HLA allele associations emerged for fewer than 20,000 TCR beta sequences in a later analysis, at 0.05 false discovery rate.

Researchers ran the PCR with 60 Vbeta and 13 Jbeta primers. The protocol was immunoSEQ multiplex PCR, while the TCRdb copy is restricted to in-frame clones and leaves out a portion. The repertoire holds around 64,000 clones, with roughly 85% as singletons. To note about this clone: Its cognate antigen is unknown.

The receptor was isolated from a woman in her 30s in good health and CMV-seronegative. The V call is TRBV10-2, the J call TRBJ2-3, with 8 bases that match TRBD2. The sequenced sample was PBMCs. The CDR3: CASSSGSWDTQYF. As DNA, the CDR3 is TGCGCCAGCAGTAGCGGGAGTTGGGATACGCAGTATTTT.